This T cell receptor (beta chain) emerged from a study of cytomegalovirus exposure and HLA in healthy donors. Though nominally healthy at sampling, donors likely had unrecorded immune exposures. The PCR had 60 Vbeta and 13 Jbeta primers. Some clones are missing from TCRdb's copy, which holds only in-frame ones; the method was immunoSEQ multiplex PCR. The sample holds 150,000 to 200,000 clones, roughly 79% seen once. The germline V gene has CDR1 SGDLS and CDR2 YYNGEE. CDR3 length: 12 amino acids. V was trimmed by 3 bases and J by 4 bases, leaving 7 bases between them. Points on this clone: Its cognate antigen is unknown.

Points from the study as a whole: With later analysis, a missense DCLRE1C variant became linked to TCR beta V- and J-gene trimming.

The chain is built from TRBV9 and TRBJ2-5; the D is unclear. Input material: PBMCs. The sequence derives from a woman in her twenties or thirties in good health and CMV-seropositive. CDR3 sequence (DNA): TGTGCCAGCAGCGCAAACTCAGAGACCCAGTACTTC. This encodes CASSANSETQYF.